The rows below give T cell receptor beta chains drawn from one sample of a study of cytomegalovirus exposure and HLA in healthy donors. TCRdb's copy holds only in-frame clones and misses some; the assay was immunoSEQ multiplex PCR. The sample consists of approximately 150,000 clones, about 77% of them appearing once. The sample was PBMCs. The origin of the receptors is a woman aged 40 to 50 in good health and CMV-seropositive. Both conserved end residues are part of each CDR3. The D gene is left open where the match is weak. Only part of the rows carry a size: once, few, many, or a class if the clone is expanded.

j_call cdr3_length d_call v_call clone_size cdr3_aa cdr3_nt
TRBJ1-3 16 TRBD1 TRBV5-1 NA CASSPTPTGPGNTIYF TGCGCCAGCAGCCCTACACCGACAGGGCCTGGAAACACCATATATTTT
TRBJ2-2 15 TRBD2 TRBV4-3 few CASSPSGGIQGELFF TGCGCCAGCAGCCCTTCGGGGGGGATCCAAGGGGAGCTGTTTTTT
TRBJ1-5 14 NA TRBV19 NA CASSPRSRVQPQHF TGTGCCAGTAGCCCCCGGAGCAGGGTTCAGCCCCAGCATTTT
TRBJ2-1 14 TRBD2 TRBV5-1 NA CASSPGLVLNEQFF TGCGCCAGCAGCCCCGGACTAGTCCTCAATGAGCAGTTCTTC
TRBJ1-4 14 NA TRBV10-2 once CASSESGGNEKLFF TGCGCCAGCAGTGAGTCGGGGGGGAATGAAAAACTGTTTTTT
TRBJ2-5 17 TRBD2 TRBV2 few CASSEAGGSGGRKTQYF TGTGCCAGCAGTGAAGCGGGAGGTAGCGGGGGGAGAAAGACCCAGTACTTC
TRBJ2-7 14 TRBD1 TRBV30 NA CAWSRQGKRYEQYF TGTGCCTGGAGTAGACAGGGGAAAAGGTACGAGCAGTACTTC
TRBJ1-5 13 NA TRBV15 NA CATSTGVNQPQHF TGTGCCACCAGCACAGGGGTCAATCAGCCCCAGCATTTT
TRBJ2-3 16 NA TRBV7-2 NA CASSSRQALTRDTQYF TGTGCCAGCAGCTCCCGCCAGGCCTTAACCCGAGATACGCAGTATTTT
TRBJ2-3 16 NA TRBV30 NA CAWSVLGTLSTDTQYF TGTGCCTGGAGTGTACTCGGGACTCTGAGCACAGATACGCAGTATTTT
TRBJ2-5 15 TRBD2 TRBV5-4 NA CASSQTSGPMETQYF TGTGCCAGCAGCCAGACTAGCGGTCCTATGGAGACCCAGTACTTC
TRBJ2-3 16 TRBD2 TRBV19 once CASSRGVAGATDTQYF TGTGCCAGTAGTCGGGGGGTAGCGGGGGCCACAGATACGCAGTATTTT